These 6 T cell receptor beta chains originate from one sample sequenced in a study of blood T cells in healthy people across ages. Alongside a J-beta primer mix, a sample-barcoded 5' primer served in a second PCR lasting 7 to 11 cycles. TCRdb re-analysed the 5' RACE reads in MiXCR, keeping a single row per CDR3 protein. The repertoire consists of about 320,000 distinct CDR3 sequences, with 25% to 30% occurring once and the leading ten covering 29%. Sequences were obtained from blood. The receptors stem from an older woman in good health.

The rearrangement joins TRBV7-2 to TRBJ2-5; D is perhaps TRBD2 (6 bases). CDR1 and CDR2 (germline): SGHTA, FQGNSA. V was shortened by 1 base and J by 3 bases, with 15 bases between the two germline ends. CDR3 length equals 16 residues. The CDR3 reads CASSLDWGTPEETQYF. The CDR3 DNA reads TGTGCCAGCAGCTTAGATTGGGGGACTCCTGAAGAGACCCAGTACTTC.

The genes are TRBV10-3 and TRBJ2-5; D ambiguous. Trimming removed 6 bases from V and 0 bases from J, with 8 bases in between. The germline V gene has CDR1 ENHRY and CDR2 SYGVKD. This CDR3 spans 13 amino acids. As DNA, the CDR3 is TGTGCCATCAGGCCACAAAACCAAGAGACCCAGTACTTC. It yields the protein CAIRPQNQETQYF.

The chain links TRBV15 to TRBJ2-1, with D possibly matching TRBD2 (5 bases). This CDR3 has 14 amino acids. Deletions cut 0 bases from V and 8 bases from J, with 11 bases between. CDR1 and CDR2 (germline): LNHNV, YYDKDF (reference sequence). CDR3: CATSRDGVAYEQFF. Here the CDR3 DNA reads TGTGCCACCAGCAGAGATGGGGTAGCGTATGAGCAGTTCTTC.

With regard to this clonotype: Relative to the germline gene, one junction end is altered; a read error may explain this. V and J are TRBV2 and TRBJ2-7, with 9 bases lining up with TRBD2. The CDR3 is made up of 14 amino acids. CDR1 is SNHLY and CDR2 is FYNNEI in the germline V gene. The CDR3 spells CASMRGSGRGEQYF. The CDR3 DNA reads as TGTGCCAGCATGAGGGGTAGCGGGAGAGGCGAGCAATACTTC.

This clonotype was observed many times. The CDR3 DNA is TGCAGTGCTAGACCATTAGGACGCACAGATACGCAGTATTTT. Its translation: CSARPLGRTDTQYF. The V gene is TRBV20-1, the J gene TRBJ2-3; D ambiguous. The CDR3 length is 14 residues. From germline, CDR1 is DFQATT and CDR2 SNEGSKA (reference sequence). V lost 2 bases and J 1 base, leaving 10 bases between the germline ends.

This clonotype was seen only a few times. The chain joins TRBV28 to TRBJ1-1; 7 bases map to TRBD1. The V segment lost 4 bases and the J segment 0 bases; nucleotides outside the gene matches: 5. The CDR3 totals 15 residues. CDR1 is MDHEN, CDR2 SYDVKM, per germline. CDR3 bases: TGTGCCAGCAGTTACCCGGGACAGATGAACACTGAAGCTTTCTTT. This gives the protein CASSYPGQMNTEAFF.